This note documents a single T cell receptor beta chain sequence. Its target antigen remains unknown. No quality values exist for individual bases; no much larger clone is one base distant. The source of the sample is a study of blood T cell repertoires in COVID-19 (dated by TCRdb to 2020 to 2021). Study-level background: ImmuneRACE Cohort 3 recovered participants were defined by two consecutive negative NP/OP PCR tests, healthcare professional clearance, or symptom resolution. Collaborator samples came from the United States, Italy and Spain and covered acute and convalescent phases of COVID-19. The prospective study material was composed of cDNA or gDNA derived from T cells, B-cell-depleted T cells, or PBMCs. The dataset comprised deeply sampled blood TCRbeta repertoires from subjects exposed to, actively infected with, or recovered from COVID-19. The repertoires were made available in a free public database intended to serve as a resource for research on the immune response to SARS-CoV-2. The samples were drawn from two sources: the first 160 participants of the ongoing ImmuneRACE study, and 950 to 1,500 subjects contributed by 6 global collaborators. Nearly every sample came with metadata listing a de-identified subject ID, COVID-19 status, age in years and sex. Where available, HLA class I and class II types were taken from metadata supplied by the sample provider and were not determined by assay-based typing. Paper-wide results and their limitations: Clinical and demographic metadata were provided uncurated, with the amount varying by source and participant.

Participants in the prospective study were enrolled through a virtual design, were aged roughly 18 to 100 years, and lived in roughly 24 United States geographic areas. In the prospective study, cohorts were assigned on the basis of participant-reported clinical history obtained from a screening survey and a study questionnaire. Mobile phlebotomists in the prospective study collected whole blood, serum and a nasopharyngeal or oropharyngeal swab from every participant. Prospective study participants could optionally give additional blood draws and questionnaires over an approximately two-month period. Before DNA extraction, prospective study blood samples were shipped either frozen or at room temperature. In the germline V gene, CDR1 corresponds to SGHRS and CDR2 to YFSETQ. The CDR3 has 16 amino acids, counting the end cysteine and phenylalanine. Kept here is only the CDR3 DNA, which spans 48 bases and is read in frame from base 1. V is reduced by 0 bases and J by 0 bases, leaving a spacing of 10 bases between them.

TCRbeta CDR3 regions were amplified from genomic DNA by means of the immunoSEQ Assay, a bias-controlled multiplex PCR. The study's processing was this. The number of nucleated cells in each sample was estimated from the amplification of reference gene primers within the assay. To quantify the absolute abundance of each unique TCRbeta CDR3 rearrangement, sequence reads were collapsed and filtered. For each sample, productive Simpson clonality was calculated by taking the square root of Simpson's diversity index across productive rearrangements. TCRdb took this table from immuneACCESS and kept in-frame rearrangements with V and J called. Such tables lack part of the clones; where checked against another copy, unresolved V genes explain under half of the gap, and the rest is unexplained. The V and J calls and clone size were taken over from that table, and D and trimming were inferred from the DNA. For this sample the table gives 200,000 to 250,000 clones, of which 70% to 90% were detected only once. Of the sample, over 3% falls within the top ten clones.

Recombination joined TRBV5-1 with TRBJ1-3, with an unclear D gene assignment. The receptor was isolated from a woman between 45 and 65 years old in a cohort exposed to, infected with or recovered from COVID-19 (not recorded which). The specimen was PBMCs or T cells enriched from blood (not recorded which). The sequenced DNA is TGCGCCAGCAGCTTGGTTGGAGCTCGCTCTGGAAACACCATATATTTT. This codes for CASSLVGARSGNTIYF.